The clone carrying this TCR beta chain was recorded a few times. The sample comes from a study of blood T cell repertoires in COVID-19. Clones were read by immunoSEQ multiplex PCR, and TCRdb kept only the in-frame ones, dropping some. The data contain approximately 230,000 clones, around 84% of them singletons. CDR3 length: 12 residues. V lost 1 base to trimming and J lost 10 bases, with 8 bases between them. In germline, CDR1 is SEHNR, CDR2 FQNEAQ (reference sequence). The sequencing input was peripheral blood. The chain couples TRBV7-9 to TRBJ2-1; TRBD2 is a possible D gene (5 bases). The origin of this receptor is a man under 40 with active or convalescent COVID-19. The CDR3 is CASSLGRREQFF. The CDR3 DNA sequence: TGTGCCAGCAGCTTAGGGAGGCGGGAGCAGTTCTTC.